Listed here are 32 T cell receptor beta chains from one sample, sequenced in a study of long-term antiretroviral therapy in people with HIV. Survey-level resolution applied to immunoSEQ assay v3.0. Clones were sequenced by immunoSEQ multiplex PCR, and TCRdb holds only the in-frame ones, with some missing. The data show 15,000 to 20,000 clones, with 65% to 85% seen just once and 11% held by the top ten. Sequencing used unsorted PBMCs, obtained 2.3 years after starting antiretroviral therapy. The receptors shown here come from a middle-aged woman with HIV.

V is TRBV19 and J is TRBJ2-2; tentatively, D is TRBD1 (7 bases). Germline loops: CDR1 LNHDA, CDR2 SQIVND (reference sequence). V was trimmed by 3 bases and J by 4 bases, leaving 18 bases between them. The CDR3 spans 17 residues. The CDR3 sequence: CASSIDATGRSTGELFF. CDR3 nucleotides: TGTGCCAGTAGTATCGACGCGACAGGGAGGAGCACCGGGGAGCTGTTTTTT.

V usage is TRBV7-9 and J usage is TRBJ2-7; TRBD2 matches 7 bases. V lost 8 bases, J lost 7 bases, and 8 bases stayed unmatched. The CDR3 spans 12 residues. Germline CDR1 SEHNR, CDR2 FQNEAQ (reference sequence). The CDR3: CASGLDSGEQYF. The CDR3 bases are TGTGCCAGCGGACTCGATAGCGGGGAGCAGTACTTC.

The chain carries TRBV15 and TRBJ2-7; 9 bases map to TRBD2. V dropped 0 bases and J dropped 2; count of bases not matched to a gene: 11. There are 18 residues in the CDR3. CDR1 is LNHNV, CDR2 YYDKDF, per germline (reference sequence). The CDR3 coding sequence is TGTGCCACCAGCAGAGATCTCCCGCTAGCGGGATTTACCTACGAGCAGTACTTC. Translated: CATSRDLPLAGFTYEQYF.

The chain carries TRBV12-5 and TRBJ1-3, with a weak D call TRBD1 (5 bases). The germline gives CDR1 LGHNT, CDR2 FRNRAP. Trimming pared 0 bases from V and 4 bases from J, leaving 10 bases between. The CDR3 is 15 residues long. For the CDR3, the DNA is TGTGCTAGTGGTTTGGTACGCGGGGCAGGAAACACCATATATTTT. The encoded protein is CASGLVRGAGNTIYF.

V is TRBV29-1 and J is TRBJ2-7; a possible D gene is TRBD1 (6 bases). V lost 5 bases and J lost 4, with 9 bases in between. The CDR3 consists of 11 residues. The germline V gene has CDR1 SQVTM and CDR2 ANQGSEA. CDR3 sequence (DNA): TGCAGCGTTAGAACAGGGTACGAGCAGTACTTC. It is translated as CSVRTGYEQYF.

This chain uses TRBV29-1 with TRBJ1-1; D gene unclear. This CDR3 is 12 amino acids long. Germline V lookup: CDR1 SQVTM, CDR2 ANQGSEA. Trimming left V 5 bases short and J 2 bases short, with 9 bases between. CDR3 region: CSVRVTNTEAFF. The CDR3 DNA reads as TGCAGCGTTCGGGTGACTAACACTGAAGCTTTCTTT. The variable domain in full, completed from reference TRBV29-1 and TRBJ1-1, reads SAVISQKPSRDICQRGTSLTIQCQVDSQVTMMFWYRQQPGQSLTLIATANQGSEATYESGFVIDKFPISRPNLTFSTLTVSNMSPEDSSIYLCSVRVTNTEAFFGQGTRLTVV.

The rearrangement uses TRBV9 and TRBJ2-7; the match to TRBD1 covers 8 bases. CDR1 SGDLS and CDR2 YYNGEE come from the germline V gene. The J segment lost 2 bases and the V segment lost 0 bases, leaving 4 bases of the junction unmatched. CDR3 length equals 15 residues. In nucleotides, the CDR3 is TGTGCCAGCAGCGTAGCCCCGGGACAGGCCTACGAGCAGTACTTC. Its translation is CASSVAPGQAYEQYF.

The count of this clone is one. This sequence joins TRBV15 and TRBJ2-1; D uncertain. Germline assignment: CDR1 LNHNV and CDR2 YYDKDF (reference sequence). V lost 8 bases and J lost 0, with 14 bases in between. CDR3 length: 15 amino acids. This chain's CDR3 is CATQAATRSYNEQFF. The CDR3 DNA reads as TGTGCCACCCAAGCCGCGACCCGCTCCTACAATGAGCAGTTCTTC. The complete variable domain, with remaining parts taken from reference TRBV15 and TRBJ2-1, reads DAMVIQNPRYQVTQFGKPVTLSCSQTLNHNVMYWYQQKSSQAPKLLFHYYDKDFNNEADTPDNFQSRRPNTSFCFLDIRSPGLGDTAMYLCATQAATRSYNEQFFGPGTRLTVL.

The CDR3 DNA follows: TGTGCCAGCAGCTTTGAGGGAATGGCGGGGGGAATGATCAATGAGCAGTTCTTC. Translating it yields CASSFEGMAGGMINEQFF. The J gene is TRBJ2-1, the V gene TRBV7-9, with TRBD2 matching 8 bases. The CDR3 is made up of 18 amino acids. With 3 bases clipped from V and 6 bases from J, the junction kept 16 bases outside the gene matches. Germline V CDR1 and CDR2: SEHNR, FQNEAQ (reference sequence). Supplemented by reference TRBV7-9 and TRBJ2-1, the full variable domain reads DTGVSQNPRHKITKRGQNVTFRCDPISEHNRLYWYRQTLGQGPEFLTYFQNEAQLEKSRLLSDRFSAERPKGSFSTLEIQRTEQGDSAMYLCASSFEGMAGGMINEQFFGPGTRLTVL.

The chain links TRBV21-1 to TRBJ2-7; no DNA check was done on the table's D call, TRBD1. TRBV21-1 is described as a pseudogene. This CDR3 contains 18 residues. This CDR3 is CASSKGEGGRGPNYEQYF. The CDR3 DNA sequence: TGTGCCAGCAGCAAAGGGGAGGGAGGCAGGGGGCCGAACTACGAGCAGTACTTC.

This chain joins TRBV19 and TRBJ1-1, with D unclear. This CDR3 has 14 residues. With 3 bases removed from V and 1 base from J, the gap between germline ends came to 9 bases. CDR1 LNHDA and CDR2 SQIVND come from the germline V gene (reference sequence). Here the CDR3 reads CASSILVSNTEAFF. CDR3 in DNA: TGTGCCAGTAGTATTCTCGTTTCGAACACTGAAGCTTTCTTT.

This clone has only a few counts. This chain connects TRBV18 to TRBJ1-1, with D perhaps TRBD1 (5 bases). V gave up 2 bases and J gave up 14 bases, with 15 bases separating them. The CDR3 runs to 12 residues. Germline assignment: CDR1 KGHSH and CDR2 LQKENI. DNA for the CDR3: TGTGCCAGCTCACCAGGGACGGGGCGCGGGTTCTTT. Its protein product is CASSPGTGRGFF.

The CDR3 loop reads CASSEGRNQPQHF. The CDR3 nucleotides read TGTGCCAGCAGTGAAGGGCGCAATCAGCCCCAGCATTTT. The chain is built from TRBV6-1 and TRBJ1-5; D ambiguous. This CDR3 contains 13 residues. The V end lost 1 base, the J end lost 2 bases, and 3 bases lay between the germline ends. The V gene's germline CDR1 is MNHNS and CDR2 SASEGT.

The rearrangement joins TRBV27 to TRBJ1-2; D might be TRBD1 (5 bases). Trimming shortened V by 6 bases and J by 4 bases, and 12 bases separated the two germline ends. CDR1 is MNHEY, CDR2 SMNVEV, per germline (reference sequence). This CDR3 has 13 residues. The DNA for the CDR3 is TGTGCCAGCAGGGGGCGGGGGGTCTATGGCTACACCTTC. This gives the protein CASRGRGVYGYTF.

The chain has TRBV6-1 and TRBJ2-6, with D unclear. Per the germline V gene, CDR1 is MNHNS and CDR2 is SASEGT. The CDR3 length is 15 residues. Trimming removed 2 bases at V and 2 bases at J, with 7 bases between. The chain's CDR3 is CASSEKQTGANVLTF. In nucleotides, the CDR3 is TGTGCCAGCAGTGAAAAGCAGACTGGGGCCAACGTCCTGACTTTC.

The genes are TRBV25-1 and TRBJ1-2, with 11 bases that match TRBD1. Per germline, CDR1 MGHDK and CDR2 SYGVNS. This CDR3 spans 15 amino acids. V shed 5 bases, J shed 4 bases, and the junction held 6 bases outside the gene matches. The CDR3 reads CASSPPGQGGYGYTF. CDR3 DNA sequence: TGTGCCAGCAGTCCCCCGGGACAGGGGGGCTATGGCTACACCTTC.

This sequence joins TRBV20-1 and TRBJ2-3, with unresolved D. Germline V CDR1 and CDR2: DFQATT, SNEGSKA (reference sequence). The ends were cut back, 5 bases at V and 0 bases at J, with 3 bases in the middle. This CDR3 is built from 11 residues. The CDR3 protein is CSALSTDTQYF. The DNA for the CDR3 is TGCAGTGCTCTTAGCACAGATACGCAGTATTTT.

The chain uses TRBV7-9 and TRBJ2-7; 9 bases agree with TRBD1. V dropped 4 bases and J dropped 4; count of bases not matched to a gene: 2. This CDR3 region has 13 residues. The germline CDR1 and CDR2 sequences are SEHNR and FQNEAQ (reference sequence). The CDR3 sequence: CASSWDRVYEQYF. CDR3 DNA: TGTGCCAGCAGCTGGGACAGGGTATACGAGCAGTACTTC. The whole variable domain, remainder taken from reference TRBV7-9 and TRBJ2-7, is DTGVSQNPRHKITKRGQNVTFRCDPISEHNRLYWYRQTLGQGPEFLTYFQNEAQLEKSRLLSDRFSAERPKGSFSTLEIQRTEQGDSAMYLCASSWDRVYEQYFGPGTRLTVT.

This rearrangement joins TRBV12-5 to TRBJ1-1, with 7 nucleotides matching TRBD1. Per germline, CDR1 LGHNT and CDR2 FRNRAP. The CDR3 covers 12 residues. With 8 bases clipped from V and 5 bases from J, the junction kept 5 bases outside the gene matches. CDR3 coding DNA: TGTGCTAGTAGACAGGGTAAGACTGAAGCTTTCTTT. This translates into CASRQGKTEAFF.

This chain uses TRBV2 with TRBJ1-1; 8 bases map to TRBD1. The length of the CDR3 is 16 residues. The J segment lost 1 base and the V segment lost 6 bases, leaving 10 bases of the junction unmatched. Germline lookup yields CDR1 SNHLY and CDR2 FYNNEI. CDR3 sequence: CASSHSSDRENTEAFF. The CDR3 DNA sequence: TGTGCCAGCAGCCACTCTTCGGACAGGGAGAACACTGAAGCTTTCTTT.

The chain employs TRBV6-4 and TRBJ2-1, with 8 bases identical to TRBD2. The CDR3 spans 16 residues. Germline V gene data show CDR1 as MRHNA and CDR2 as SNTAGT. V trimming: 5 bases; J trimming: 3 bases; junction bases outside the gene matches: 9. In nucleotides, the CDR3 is TGTGCCAGCAGTTTGCCAAGCGGGGGAAACTACAATGAGCAGTTCTTC. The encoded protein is CASSLPSGGNYNEQFF.

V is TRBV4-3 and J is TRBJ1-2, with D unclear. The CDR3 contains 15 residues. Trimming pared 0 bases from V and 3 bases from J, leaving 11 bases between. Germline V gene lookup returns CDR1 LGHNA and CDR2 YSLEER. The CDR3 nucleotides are TGCGCCAGCAGCCAAGATCCCGGACTATACTATGGCTACACCTTC. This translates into CASSQDPGLYYGYTF.

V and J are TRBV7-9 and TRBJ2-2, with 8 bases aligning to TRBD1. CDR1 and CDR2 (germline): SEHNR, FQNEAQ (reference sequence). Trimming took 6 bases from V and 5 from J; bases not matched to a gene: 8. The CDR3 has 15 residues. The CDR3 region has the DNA TGTGCCAGCAGGGCCGGGACAGGCCATACCGGGGAGCTGTTTTTT. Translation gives CASRAGTGHTGELFF.

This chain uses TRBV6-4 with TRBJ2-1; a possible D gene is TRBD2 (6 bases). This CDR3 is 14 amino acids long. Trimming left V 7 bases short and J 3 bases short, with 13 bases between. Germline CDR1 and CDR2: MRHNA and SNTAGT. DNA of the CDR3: TGTGCCAGCAAACCGGGGGAGCACTACAATGAGCAGTTCTTC. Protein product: CASKPGEHYNEQFF.

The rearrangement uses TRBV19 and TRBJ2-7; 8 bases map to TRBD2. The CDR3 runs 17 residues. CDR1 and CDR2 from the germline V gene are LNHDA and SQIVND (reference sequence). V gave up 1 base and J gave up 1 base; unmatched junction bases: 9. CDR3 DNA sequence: TGTGCCAGTAGTATAGGGGCGGGGGGCCGACCTTCCTACGAGCAGTACTTC. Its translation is CASSIGAGGRPSYEQYF.

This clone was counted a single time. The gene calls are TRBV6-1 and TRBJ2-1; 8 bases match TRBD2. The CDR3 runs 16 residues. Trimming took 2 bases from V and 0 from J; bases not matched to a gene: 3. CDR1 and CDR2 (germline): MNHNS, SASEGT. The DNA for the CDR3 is TGTGCCAGCAGTGAACGGGGGGGGAGCTCCTACAATGAGCAGTTCTTC. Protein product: CASSERGGSSYNEQFF.

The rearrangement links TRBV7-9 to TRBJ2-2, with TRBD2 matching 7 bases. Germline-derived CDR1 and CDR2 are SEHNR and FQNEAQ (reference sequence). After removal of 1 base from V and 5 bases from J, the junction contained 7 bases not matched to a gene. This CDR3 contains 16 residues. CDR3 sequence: CASSLDTSETTGELFF. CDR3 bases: TGTGCCAGCAGCTTAGACACTAGCGAGACGACCGGGGAGCTGTTTTTT. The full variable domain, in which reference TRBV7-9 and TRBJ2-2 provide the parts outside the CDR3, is DTGVSQNPRHKITKRGQNVTFRCDPISEHNRLYWYRQTLGQGPEFLTYFQNEAQLEKSRLLSDRFSAERPKGSFSTLEIQRTEQGDSAMYLCASSLDTSETTGELFFGEGSRLTVL.

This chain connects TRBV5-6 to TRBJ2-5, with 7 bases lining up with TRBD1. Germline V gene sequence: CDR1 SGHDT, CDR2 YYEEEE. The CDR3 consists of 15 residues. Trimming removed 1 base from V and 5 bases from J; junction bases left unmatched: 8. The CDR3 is CASSLRAGGTETQYF. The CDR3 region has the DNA TGTGCCAGCAGCTTGAGGGCAGGGGGTACCGAGACCCAGTACTTC.

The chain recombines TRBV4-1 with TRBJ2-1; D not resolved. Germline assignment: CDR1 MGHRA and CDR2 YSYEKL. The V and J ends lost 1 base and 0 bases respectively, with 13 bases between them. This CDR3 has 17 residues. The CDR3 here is CASSQVVGPNSYNEQFF. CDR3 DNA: TGCGCCAGCAGCCAAGTTGTGGGCCCTAACTCCTACAATGAGCAGTTCTTC.

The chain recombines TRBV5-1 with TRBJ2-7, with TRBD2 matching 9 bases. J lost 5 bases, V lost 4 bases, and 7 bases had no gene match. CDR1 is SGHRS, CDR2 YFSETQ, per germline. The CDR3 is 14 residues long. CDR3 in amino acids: CASSPRGGQDEQYF. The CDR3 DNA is TGCGCCAGCAGCCCGCGGGGGGGGCAAGACGAGCAGTACTTC.

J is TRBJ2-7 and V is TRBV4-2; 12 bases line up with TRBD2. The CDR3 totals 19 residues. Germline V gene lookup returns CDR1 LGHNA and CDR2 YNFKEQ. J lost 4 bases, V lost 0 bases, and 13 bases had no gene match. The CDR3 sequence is CASSQETSGRNQGKYEQYF. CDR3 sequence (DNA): TGTGCCAGCAGCCAAGAAACTAGCGGGAGGAATCAAGGAAAGTACGAGCAGTACTTC.

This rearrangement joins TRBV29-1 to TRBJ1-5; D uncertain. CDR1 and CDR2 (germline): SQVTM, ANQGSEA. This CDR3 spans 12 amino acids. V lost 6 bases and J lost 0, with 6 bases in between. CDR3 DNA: TGCAGCGTCACAGTTAGCAATCAGCCCCAGCATTTT. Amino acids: CSVTVSNQPQHF.